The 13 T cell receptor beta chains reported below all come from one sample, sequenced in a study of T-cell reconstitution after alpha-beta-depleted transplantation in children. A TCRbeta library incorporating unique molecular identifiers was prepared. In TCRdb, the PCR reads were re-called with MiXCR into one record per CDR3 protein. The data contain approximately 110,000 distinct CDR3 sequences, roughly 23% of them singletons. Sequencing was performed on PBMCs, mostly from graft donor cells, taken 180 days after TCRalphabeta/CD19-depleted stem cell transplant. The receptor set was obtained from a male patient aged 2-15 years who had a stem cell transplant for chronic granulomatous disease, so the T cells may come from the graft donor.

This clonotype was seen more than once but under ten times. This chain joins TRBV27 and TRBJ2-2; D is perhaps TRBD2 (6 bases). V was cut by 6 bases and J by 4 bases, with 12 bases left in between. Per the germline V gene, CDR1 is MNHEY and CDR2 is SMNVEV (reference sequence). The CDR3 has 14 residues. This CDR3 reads CASSGGSPTGELFF. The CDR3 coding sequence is TGTGCCAGCAGCGGAGGGTCCCCCACCGGGGAGCTGTTTTTT.

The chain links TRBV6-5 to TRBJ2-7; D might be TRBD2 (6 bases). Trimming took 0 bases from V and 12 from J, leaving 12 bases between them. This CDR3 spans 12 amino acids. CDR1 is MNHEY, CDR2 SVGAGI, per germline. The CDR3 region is CASSYSSGRLYF. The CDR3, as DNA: TGTGCCAGCAGTTACTCCTCAGGGAGGCTGTACTTC.

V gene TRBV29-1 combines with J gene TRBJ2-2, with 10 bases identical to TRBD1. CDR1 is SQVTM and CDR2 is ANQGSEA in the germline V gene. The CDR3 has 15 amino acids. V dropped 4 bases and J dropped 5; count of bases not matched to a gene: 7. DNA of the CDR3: TGCAGCGTTGTCGGTGTGGGACAGGGGACCGGGGAGCTGTTTTTT. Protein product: CSVVGVGQGTGELFF.

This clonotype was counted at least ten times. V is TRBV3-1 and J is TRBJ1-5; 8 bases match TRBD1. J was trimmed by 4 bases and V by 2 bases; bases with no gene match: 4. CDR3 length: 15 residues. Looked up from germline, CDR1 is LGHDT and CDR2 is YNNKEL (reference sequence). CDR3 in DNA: TGTGCCAGCAGCCAAAGAGGACAGGGAAATCAGCCCCAGCATTTT. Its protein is CASSQRGQGNQPQHF. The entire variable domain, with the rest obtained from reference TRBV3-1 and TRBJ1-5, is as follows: DTAVSQTPKYLVTQMGNDKSIKCEQNLGHDTMYWYKQDSKKFLKIMFSYNNKELIINETVPNRFSPKSPDKAHLNLHINSLELGDSAVYFCASSQRGQGNQPQHFGDGTRLSIL.

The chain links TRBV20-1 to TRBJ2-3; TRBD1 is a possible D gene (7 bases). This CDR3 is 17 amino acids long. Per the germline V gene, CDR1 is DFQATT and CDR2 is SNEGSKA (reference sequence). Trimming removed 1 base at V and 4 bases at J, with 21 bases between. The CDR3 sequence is CSARVPGGKRIADTQYF. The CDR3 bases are TGCAGTGCTAGAGTCCCAGGGGGGAAAAGAATAGCAGATACGCAGTATTTT.

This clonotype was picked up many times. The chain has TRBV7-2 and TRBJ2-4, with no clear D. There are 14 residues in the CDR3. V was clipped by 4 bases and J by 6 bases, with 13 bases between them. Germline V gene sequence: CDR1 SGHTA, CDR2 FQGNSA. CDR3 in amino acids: CASSSLGRLNIQYF. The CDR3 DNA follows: TGTGCCAGCAGCTCTCTGGGCAGACTAAACATTCAGTACTTC.

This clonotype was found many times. CDR3 loop: CASSVLRDRVYEQYF. The CDR3 nucleotides read TGTGCCAGCAGCGTTCTCCGGGACAGGGTCTACGAGCAGTACTTC. This rearrangement joins TRBV7-9 to TRBJ2-7, with 9 positions matching TRBD1. Germline CDR1 reads SEHNR; CDR2 reads FQNEAQ (reference sequence). This CDR3 is 15 amino acids long. J gave up 3 bases and V 5 bases, and 8 bases lay outside the gene matches.

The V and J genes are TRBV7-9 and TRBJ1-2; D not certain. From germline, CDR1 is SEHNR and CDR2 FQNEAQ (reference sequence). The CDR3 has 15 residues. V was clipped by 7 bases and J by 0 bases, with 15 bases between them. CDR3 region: CASTNRQVANYGYTF. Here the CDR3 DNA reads TGTGCCAGCACCAACCGCCAGGTCGCTAACTATGGCTACACCTTC.

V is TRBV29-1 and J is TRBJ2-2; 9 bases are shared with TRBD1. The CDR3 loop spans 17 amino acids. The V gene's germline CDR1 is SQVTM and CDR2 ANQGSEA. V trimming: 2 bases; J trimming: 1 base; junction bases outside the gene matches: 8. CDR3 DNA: TGCAGCGTTGAAAGGGTGGGGACAGGGAGGAACACCGGGGAGCTGTTTTTT. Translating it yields CSVERVGTGRNTGELFF.

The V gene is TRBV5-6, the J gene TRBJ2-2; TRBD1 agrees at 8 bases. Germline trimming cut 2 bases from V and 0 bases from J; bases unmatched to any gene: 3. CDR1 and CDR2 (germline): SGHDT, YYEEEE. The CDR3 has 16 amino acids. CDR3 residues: CASSFGQGANTGELFF. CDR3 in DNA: TGTGCCAGCAGCTTTGGACAGGGAGCGAACACCGGGGAGCTGTTTTTT.

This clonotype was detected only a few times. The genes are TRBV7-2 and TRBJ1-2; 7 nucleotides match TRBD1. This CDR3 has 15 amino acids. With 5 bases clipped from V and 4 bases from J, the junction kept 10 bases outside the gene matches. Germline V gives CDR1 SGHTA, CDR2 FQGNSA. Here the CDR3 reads CASSTYRDSSYGYTF. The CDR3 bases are TGTGCCAGCAGCACTTACCGGGACAGCTCCTATGGCTACACCTTC. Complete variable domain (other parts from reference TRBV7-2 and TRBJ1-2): GAGVSQSPSNKVTEKGKDVELRCDPISGHTALYWYRQSLGQGLEFLIYFQGNSAPDKSGLPSDRFSAERTGGSVSTLTIQRTQQEDSAVYLCASSTYRDSSYGYTFGSGTRLTVV.

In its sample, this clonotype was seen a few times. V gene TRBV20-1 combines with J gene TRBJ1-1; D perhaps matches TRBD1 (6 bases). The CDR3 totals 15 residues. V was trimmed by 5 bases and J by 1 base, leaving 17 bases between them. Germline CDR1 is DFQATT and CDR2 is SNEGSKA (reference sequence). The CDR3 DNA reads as TGCAGTGCTCCAAGGGCCAGGGGTCGGAACACTGAAGCTTTCTTT. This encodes CSAPRARGRNTEAFF.

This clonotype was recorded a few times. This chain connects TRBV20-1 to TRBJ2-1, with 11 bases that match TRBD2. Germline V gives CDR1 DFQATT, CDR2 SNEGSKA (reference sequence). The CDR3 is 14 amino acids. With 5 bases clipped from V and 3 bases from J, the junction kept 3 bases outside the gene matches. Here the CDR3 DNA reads TGCAGTGCTGTGGGACTAGCGGTCTACAATGAGCAGTTCTTC. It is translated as CSAVGLAVYNEQFF.